These 6 T cell receptor beta chains were all obtained from the same sample, sequenced in a study of glioma-infiltrating T cells. The iRepertoire nested amplicon-rescue multiplex PCR amplified TCR alpha and beta CDR3s from RNA. TCRdb recomputed calls from the multiplex PCR reads with MiXCR, one row per CDR3 protein. The table lists tens of thousands of distinct CDR3 sequences, roughly 40% of them singletons. The sequenced material came from glioma tissue, nonneoplastic brain tissue, or PBMCs (not recorded which). The receptors derive from a human donor with low-grade glioma or glioblastoma, undergoing nonglioma brain surgery, or in good health (not recorded which).

A note on this clonotype: This sequence may be a read error, since a much larger clone differs from it by one base. The chain combines TRBV19 with TRBJ1-1; 7 nucleotides match TRBD1. The CDR3 contains 12 residues. Germline loops: CDR1 LNHDA, CDR2 SQIVND (reference sequence). The CDR3 loop reads CTSRQQGTEAFF. CDR3 sequence (DNA): TGTACCAGTAGACAACAGGGGACTGAAGCTTTCTTT.

In its sample, this clonotype was seen many times. The V and J genes are TRBV4-1 and TRBJ2-1; D is undetermined. This CDR3 contains 17 residues. The germline V gene encodes CDR1 MGHRA and CDR2 YSYEKL. Trimming cost V 2 bases and J 0 bases, with 14 bases left between them. CDR3 bases: TGCGCCAGCAGCCAACCCTGGACCCCCAGCTCCTACAATGAGCAGTTCTTC. Its translation: CASSQPWTPSSYNEQFF.

About this clonotype itself: A much larger clone lies one base from this, so it may be a read error. The V call is TRBV19, the J call TRBJ2-1; 12 bases are a match to TRBD1. CDR1 is LNHDA and CDR2 is SQIVND in the germline V gene (reference sequence). The CDR3 has 15 amino acids. The DNA for the CDR3 is TGTGCCAGTAGTATAGGAGGGACAGGGGGCTTTGAGAAGTTCTTC. This gives the protein CASSIGGTGGFEKFF.

In DNA form, the CDR3 reads TGTGCCAGCACCTCGCTGGAGACCCAGTACTTC. As protein: CASTSLETQYF. The chain joins TRBV6-1 to TRBJ2-5; D is ambiguous. The CDR3 totals 11 residues. The V end lost 7 bases, the J end lost 5 bases, and 8 bases lay between the germline ends. Germline loops: CDR1 MNHNS, CDR2 SASEGT.

There are many counts of this clonotype. V gene TRBV6-1 combines with J gene TRBJ1-1, with TRBD1 as a possible D gene (5 bases). Germline lookup yields CDR1 MNHNS and CDR2 SASEGT. The CDR3 covers 14 residues. V lost 5 bases and J 0 bases, leaving 10 bases between the germline ends. The CDR3 sequence is CASSPWGMNTEAFF. The CDR3 nucleotides are TGTGCCAGCAGTCCCTGGGGGATGAACACTGAAGCTTTCTTT.

This clonotype was counted at least ten times. The chain uses TRBV6-1 and TRBJ2-7, with a possible D match to TRBD2 (6 bases). The CDR3 covers 15 residues. CDR1 MNHNS and CDR2 SASEGT come from the germline V gene. The V and J ends lost 5 bases and 6 bases respectively, with 20 bases between them. The CDR3 DNA reads as TGTGCCAGCAGTCCCTTGGGTAGCGGACGGACCGAGCAGTACTTC. It is translated as CASSPLGSGRTEQYF.